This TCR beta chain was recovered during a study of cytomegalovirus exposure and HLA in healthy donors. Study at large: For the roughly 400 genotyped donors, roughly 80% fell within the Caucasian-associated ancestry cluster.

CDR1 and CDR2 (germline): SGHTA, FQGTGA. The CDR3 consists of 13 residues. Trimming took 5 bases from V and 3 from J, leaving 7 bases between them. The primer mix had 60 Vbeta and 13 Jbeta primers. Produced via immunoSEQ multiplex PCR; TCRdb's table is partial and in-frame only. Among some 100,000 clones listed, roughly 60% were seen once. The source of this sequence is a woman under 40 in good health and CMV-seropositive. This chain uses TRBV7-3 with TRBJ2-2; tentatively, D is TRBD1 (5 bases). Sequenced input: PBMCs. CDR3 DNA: TGTGCCAGCAGCCCCAGGGACACCGGGGAGCTGTTTTTT. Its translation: CASSPRDTGELFF.